Below, 28 T cell receptor beta chains from the same sample are listed, as sequenced in a study of shared clonotypes between healthy human individuals. The assay was immunoSEQ multiplex PCR, and TCRdb's table has in-frame clones only and misses some. The repertoire holds about 1.1 million clones, about 80% seen once, with approximately 0.95% in the top ten. The sample comprised memory CD4+ T cells from PBMCs. Subset described: CD45RA-negative fraction. Every receptor here comes from a young man in good health. Some clones in this sample may be carry-over from other donors' samples.

The V and J genes are TRBV19 and TRBJ2-7; 10 bases are a match to TRBD1. The CDR3 spans 16 residues. With V trimmed by 4 bases and J by 3 bases, 9 bases remained unmatched. Germline lookup yields CDR1 LNHDA and CDR2 SQIVND (reference sequence). The CDR3 region has the DNA TGTGCCAGTAGTACCCGACAGGGGGCGGTGGGCTACGAGCAGTACTTC. Residues: CASSTRQGAVGYEQYF.

V gene TRBV7-8 combines with J gene TRBJ2-1; 9 bases match TRBD2. The CDR3 is 16 amino acids. Trimming removed 1 base from V and 1 base from J; junction bases left unmatched: 2. CDR1 is SGHVS, CDR2 FQNEAQ, per germline. CDR3 in amino acids: CASSLDSGSSYNEQFF. As DNA, the CDR3 is TGTGCCAGCAGCTTAGATAGCGGGAGTTCCTACAATGAGCAGTTCTTC.

In its sample, this clone was seen once. The J gene is TRBJ1-1, the V gene TRBV2; the D is unclear. The V end lost 4 bases, the J end lost 0 bases, and 6 bases lay between the germline ends. CDR3 length: 13 amino acids. The germline V gene encodes CDR1 SNHLY and CDR2 FYNNEI. CDR3 loop: CASSVGMNTEAFF. The CDR3 DNA follows: TGTGCCAGCAGTGTAGGGATGAACACTGAAGCTTTCTTT.

The V call is TRBV28, the J call TRBJ2-1; 9 nucleotides line up with TRBD1. Unmatched junction bases numbered 9, after V lost 5 bases and J lost 4 bases. Germline V lookup: CDR1 MDHEN, CDR2 SYDVKM. This CDR3 comprises 16 residues. CDR3 DNA sequence: TGTGCCAGCAGTCCCGCACAGGGGGCATGGTACAATGAGCAGTTCTTC. Residues: CASSPAQGAWYNEQFF.

The chain has TRBV28 and TRBJ1-4; 10 nucleotides line up with TRBD1. Germline V lookup: CDR1 MDHEN, CDR2 SYDVKM. The CDR3 runs to 15 residues. V was clipped by 5 bases and J by 14 bases; unmatched bases: 14. DNA for the CDR3: TGTGCCAGCAGTATCCCGGGACAGGGGAACGGTTGGCTGTTTTTT. Encoded protein: CASSIPGQGNGWLFF.

This sequence joins TRBV2 and TRBJ1-6; D unclear. The length of the CDR3 is 13 residues. Per germline, CDR1 SNHLY and CDR2 FYNNEI. Trimming cost V 6 bases and J 6 bases, with 9 bases left between them. CDR3 amino acids: CASRSQTNSPLHF. The CDR3 region has the DNA TGTGCCAGCAGGTCCCAAACTAATTCACCCCTCCACTTT.

The gene calls are TRBV9 and TRBJ2-6; D is possibly TRBD1 (6 bases). The length of the CDR3 is 14 residues. CDR1 is SGDLS and CDR2 is YYNGEE in the germline V gene. The V and J ends lost 3 bases and 4 bases respectively, with 8 bases between them. CDR3 region: CASSAGAGANVLTF. In nucleotides, the CDR3 is TGTGCCAGCAGCGCAGGGGCCGGGGCCAACGTCCTGACTTTC.

This clone is a singleton in its sample. This CDR3 is also generated by other DNA sequences in the sample. The V gene is TRBV6-1, the J gene TRBJ1-2; D not resolved. Trimming took off 1 base at V and 4 bases at J, with 4 bases between the two ends. This CDR3 contains 12 residues. In germline, CDR1 is MNHNS, CDR2 SASEGT. The CDR3 DNA is TGTGCCAGCAGTGAAGGCTTCTATGGCTACACCTTC. It codes for CASSEGFYGYTF.

The chain employs TRBV29-1 and TRBJ2-5; possible D gene TRBD2, 6 bases. This CDR3 contains 14 residues. Germline lookup yields CDR1 SQVTM and CDR2 ANQGSEA. V lost 0 bases, J lost 4 bases, and 12 bases lay in between. The CDR3, as DNA: TGCAGCGTTGAAGATCGGAGTAGCGGAGAGACCCAGTACTTC. Protein sequence: CSVEDRSSGETQYF.

This clone has a single count. This sequence joins TRBV30 and TRBJ1-3; no reliable D call. Germline V gene sequence: CDR1 GTSNPN, CDR2 SVGIG (reference sequence). This CDR3 comprises 17 residues. V was cut by 1 base and J by 4 bases, with 20 bases left in between. The CDR3 DNA reads TGTGCCTGGAGTGGGGCGGCCCGGGCTCTGGGAGGAAACACCATATATTTT. Its translation is CAWSGAARALGGNTIYF.

V usage is TRBV5-1 and J usage is TRBJ2-2, with 7 bases identical to TRBD1. CDR1 and CDR2 from the germline V gene are SGHRS and YFSETQ. The trim removed 0 bases at V and 10 bases at J, leaving 6 bases unmatched. This CDR3 is built from 14 residues. CDR3 loop: CASSLGTGQEELFF. CDR3 nucleotides: TGCGCCAGCAGCTTGGGGACAGGACAGGAGGAGCTGTTTTTT.

This clone was found once. The genes are TRBV18 and TRBJ2-5; 10 nucleotides align to TRBD1. The CDR3 has 15 amino acids. Unmatched junction bases numbered 9, after V lost 6 bases and J lost 5 bases. Germline V gene lookup returns CDR1 KGHSH and CDR2 LQKENI. This CDR3 reads CASSRGTGERETQYF. CDR3 nucleotides: TGTGCCAGCTCCCGCGGGACAGGGGAACGGGAGACCCAGTACTTC.

Notes on this clone: Other nucleotide sequences in the sample specify the same CDR3. The gene calls are TRBV15 and TRBJ2-5; 9 positions agree with TRBD1. The V segment lost 6 bases and the J segment 5 bases; nucleotides outside the gene matches: 10. The CDR3 runs 15 residues. In germline, CDR1 is LNHNV, CDR2 YYDKDF (reference sequence). CDR3 sequence: CATSSTGGPGETQYF. CDR3 nucleotides: TGTGCCACCAGTAGCACAGGGGGCCCCGGGGAGACCCAGTACTTC.

J is TRBJ2-4 and V is TRBV5-1; TRBD2 matches 11 bases. Trimming at V came to 0 bases and at J to 0 bases, leaving 5 bases not matched to a gene. This CDR3 is built from 18 residues. Germline CDR1 reads SGHRS; CDR2 reads YFSETQ. The CDR3 coding sequence is TGCGCCAGCAGCTTGGGACTAGCGGGGCCAGAAGCCAAAAACATTCAGTACTTC. This gives the protein CASSLGLAGPEAKNIQYF.

This clone appeared a few times. The sample contains more than one DNA sequence encoding this CDR3. CDR3 loop: CAWSLNTEAFF. The CDR3 DNA follows: TGTGCCTGGAGTCTGAACACTGAAGCTTTCTTT. V is TRBV30 and J is TRBJ1-1, with D unclear. The germline gives CDR1 GTSNPN, CDR2 SVGIG (reference sequence). Between the trimmed V and J ends, which lost 2 bases and 0 bases, there was a span of 1 base. CDR3 length: 11 residues. The entire variable domain, with the rest obtained from reference TRBV30 and TRBJ1-1, is as follows: SQTIHQWPATLVQPVGSPLSLECTVEGTSNPNLYWYRQAAGRGLQLLFYSVGIGQISSEVPQNLSASRPQDRQFILSSKKLLLSDSGFYLCAWSLNTEAFFGQGTRLTVV.

This clone was detected once. The CDR3 sequence: CASSLYSGNGNEQFF. CDR3 coding DNA: TGTGCCAGCAGCTTATATAGCGGGAATGGGAATGAGCAGTTCTTC. The J gene is TRBJ2-1, the V gene TRBV7-3; TRBD2 matches 8 bases. J gave up 7 bases and V 2 bases, and 7 bases lay outside the gene matches. CDR1 SGHTA and CDR2 FQGTGA come from the germline V gene. This CDR3 spans 15 amino acids.

This clone was detected a few times. This chain links TRBV2 with TRBJ2-1; D perhaps matches TRBD2 (5 bases). V shed 8 bases and J shed 8 bases, with 13 bases lying between them. This CDR3 spans 12 amino acids. In germline, CDR1 is SNHLY, CDR2 FYNNEI. The CDR3 region has the DNA TGTGCCAGCCGGTGGGAGTCGGATGAGCAGTTCTTC. It encodes CASRWESDEQFF. Full variable domain (remainder filled in from reference TRBV2 and TRBJ2-1): EPEVTQTPSHQVTQMGQEVILRCVPISNHLYFYWYRQILGQKVEFLVSFYNNEISEKSEIFDDQFSVERPDGSNFTLKIRSTKLEDSAMYFCASRWESDEQFFGPGTRLTVL.

This rearrangement joins TRBV2 to TRBJ1-2, with D unresolved. The CDR3 runs to 15 residues. V lost 4 bases and J 4 bases, leaving 16 bases between the germline ends. CDR1 SNHLY and CDR2 FYNNEI come from the germline V gene. The CDR3 DNA sequence: TGTGCCAGCAGTGTAGACGGACCTCCGACCTATGGCTACACCTTC. This gives the protein CASSVDGPPTYGYTF.

The rearrangement joins TRBV6-6 to TRBJ2-6; possible D gene TRBD1, 5 bases. This CDR3 region has 16 residues. Germline assignment: CDR1 MNHNY and CDR2 SVGAGI (reference sequence). V was shortened by 0 bases and J by 2 bases, with 8 bases between the two germline ends. The CDR3 DNA sequence: TGTGCCAGCAGTTACTCGATAGGGGCTGGGGCCAACGTCCTGACTTTC. The encoded protein is CASSYSIGAGANVLTF.

The CDR3 sequence: CASSPRTGFTNTEAFF. The CDR3 DNA reads TGTGCCAGCTCACCGCGGACAGGGTTCACGAACACTGAAGCTTTCTTT. This chain joins TRBV18 and TRBJ1-1; 8 bases fit TRBD1. The J segment lost 1 base and the V segment lost 3 bases, leaving 7 bases of the junction unmatched. This CDR3 region has 16 residues. Germline CDR1 and CDR2: KGHSH and LQKENI.

This clone occurred many times. This chain connects TRBV7-3 to TRBJ2-7; no reliable D call. With 4 bases removed from V and 4 bases from J, the gap between germline ends came to 11 bases. Germline assignment: CDR1 SGHTA and CDR2 FQGTGA. This CDR3 spans 13 amino acids. CDR3 bases: TGTGCCAGCAGCTCATACTATGGTTACGAGCAGTACTTC. Its protein is CASSSYYGYEQYF. Using reference TRBV7-3 and TRBJ2-7 for the parts outside the CDR3, the full variable domain is GAGVSQTPSNKVTEKGKYVELRCDPISGHTALYWYRQSLGQGPEFLIYFQGTGAADDSGLPNDRFFAVRPEGSVSTLKIQRTERGDSAVYLCASSSYYGYEQYFGPGTRLTVT.

The chain recombines TRBV18 with TRBJ1-4; TRBD1 matches 10 bases. The germline V gene has CDR1 KGHSH and CDR2 LQKENI. Losses at the gene ends were 4 bases for V and 2 bases for J; bases not matched to a gene: 1. The CDR3 covers 15 residues. The CDR3 reads CASSRQGATNEKLFF. DNA for the CDR3: TGTGCCAGCTCACGACAGGGGGCGACTAATGAAAAACTGTTTTTT.

This clone has just a few counts. This chain uses TRBV19 with TRBJ1-1, with TRBD1 matching over 7 bases. Germline CDR1 reads LNHDA; CDR2 reads SQIVND (reference sequence). With 3 bases clipped from V and 5 bases from J, the junction kept 12 bases outside the gene matches. The CDR3 length is 16 residues. Written as DNA, the CDR3 is TGTGCCAGTAGTATTCCCTCCGGGACAGTGCGGACTGAAGCTTTCTTT. It codes for CASSIPSGTVRTEAFF. The variable domain in full, completed from reference TRBV19 and TRBJ1-1, reads DGGITQSPKYLFRKEGQNVTLSCEQNLNHDAMYWYRQDPGQGLRLIYYSQIVNDFQKGDIAEGYSVSREKKESFPLTVTSAQKNPTAFYLCASSIPSGTVRTEAFFGQGTRLTVV.

This clone was counted a single time. V usage is TRBV6-6 and J usage is TRBJ2-7; TRBD1 aligns across 8 bases. CDR1 is MNHNY, CDR2 SVGAGI, per germline (reference sequence). J was trimmed by 4 bases and V by 2 bases; bases with no gene match: 1. The CDR3 is 13 residues long. CDR3 amino acids: CASSYRQGYEQYF. Here the CDR3 DNA reads TGTGCCAGCAGTTACAGACAGGGGTACGAGCAGTACTTC.

The CDR3 region is CASSINGQGGEKLFF. As DNA, the CDR3 is TGTGCCAGCAGTATCAATGGACAGGGTGGGGAAAAACTGTTTTTT. V gene TRBV2 combines with J gene TRBJ1-4, with 8 nucleotides matching TRBD1. Trimming at V came to 5 bases and at J to 8 bases, leaving 10 bases not matched to a gene. The CDR3 consists of 15 residues. CDR1 and CDR2 from the germline V gene are SNHLY and FYNNEI.

The rearrangement links TRBV25-1 to TRBJ2-1, with 15 bases fitting TRBD2. Germline V gives CDR1 MGHDK, CDR2 SYGVNS. The trim removed 7 bases at V and 5 bases at J, leaving 3 bases unmatched. The CDR3 runs 15 residues. In DNA form, the CDR3 reads TGTGCCAGCATAGGACTAGCGGGAGGGCACAATGAGCAGTTCTTC. This encodes CASIGLAGGHNEQFF.

V and J are TRBV15 and TRBJ1-3, with D possibly being TRBD1 (5 bases). V lost 4 bases and J lost 9, with 19 bases in between. The CDR3 runs to 15 residues. CDR1 and CDR2 from the germline V gene are LNHNV and YYDKDF (reference sequence). The CDR3 DNA is TGTGCCACCAGCATCGCTAGGGGAAGTGGGACCACCATATATTTT. It codes for CATSIARGSGTTIYF.

V is TRBV6-5 and J is TRBJ2-7, with D possibly matching TRBD1 (6 bases). Germline CDR1 is MNHEY and CDR2 is SVGAGI. The V and J ends lost 8 bases and 1 base respectively, with 12 bases between them. CDR3 size: 13 residues. CDR3 sequence reads: CASLGDNSYEQYF. DNA for the CDR3: TGTGCCAGCCTGGGGGACAATTCCTACGAGCAGTACTTC.